This is a list of T cell receptor beta chains from one sample in a study of OX40 agonist ivuxolimab in advanced cancers. Sequenced by immunoSEQ multiplex PCR; TCRdb stores in-frame clones only, minus some. The repertoire holds 77,000 or so clones, 92% seen once, with approximately 0.48% in the top ten. The specimen was CD4+ or CD8+ T cells sorted from blood, collected in a trial of the OX40 agonist ivuxolimab. These TCRs come from an adult with an advanced solid tumor such as melanoma, head and neck, liver or kidney cancer. The CDR3 runs from the conserved cysteine through the conserved F or W. The D gene is left open where the match is weak. Size is stated for part of the rows, as once, few or many counts, or as a class when the clone is expanded.

D gene	clone size	V gene	J gene	CDR3 DNA	CDR3 protein
-	-	TRBV14	TRBJ2-7	TGTGCCAGCAGCCTTCTCGAGGCGGGCACCTACGAGCAGTACTTC	CASSLLEAGTYEQYF
-	-	TRBV12-5	TRBJ2-1	TGTGCTAGTGGTTTGACCCAGGGAGGGGGCTACAATGAGCAGTTCTTC	CASGLTQGGGYNEQFF
-	once	TRBV5-1	TRBJ2-2	TGCGCCAGCAGCTTGCTCGGATTAACAAACACCGGGGAGCTGTTTTTT	CASSLLGLTNTGELFF
-	few	TRBV5-1	TRBJ2-7	TGCGCTAGCGGATGGGACTCCTACGAGCAGTACTTC	CASGWDSYEQYF
-	once	TRBV29-1	TRBJ2-3	TGCAGCGGGGGGGAGGTGGGTACGCAGTATTTT	CSGGEVGTQYF
-	once	TRBV7-9	TRBJ2-3	TGTGCCAGCAGGGGGGTAAGGACAGATACGCAGTATTTT	CASRGVRTDTQYF
-	-	TRBV30	TRBJ1-5	TGTGCCTGGAGTTCGGTGTCAGCATATAGCAATCAGCCCCAGCATTTT	CAWSSVSAYSNQPQHF
-	-	TRBV19	TRBJ2-2	TGTGCCAGTAGTCCAACCGCGGGGACCGGGGAGCTGTTTTTT	CASSPTAGTGELFF
-	-	TRBV5-1	TRBJ2-1	TGCGCCAGCAGCTTCGCAGGCTACAATGAGCAGTTCTTC	CASSFAGYNEQFF
TRBD1	-	TRBV19	TRBJ2-5	TGTGCCAGTAGTACCGGACAGGGAATGGGGACCCAGTACTTC	CASSTGQGMGTQYF
TRBD2	-	TRBV9	TRBJ2-3	TGTGCCAGCAGCGTAGGACTAGCGGGTTTCACAGATACGCAGTATTTT	CASSVGLAGFTDTQYF
-	-	TRBV5-1	TRBJ1-3	TGCGCCAGCAGCCCGGGTCGGGGCGGAGGAAACACCATATATTTT	CASSPGRGGGNTIYF
-	-	TRBV6-1	TRBJ2-1	TGTGCCAGCAGTGAGTCTAGCTCCTACAATGAGCAGTTCTTC	CASSESSSYNEQFF
-	-	TRBV7-2	TRBJ1-3	TGTGCCAGCAGCTTAGCACGAGGCATCTCTGGAAACACCATATATTTT	CASSLARGISGNTIYF
-	few	TRBV7-2	TRBJ1-4	TGTGCCAGCAGTGCCGGGGGTAGAACCAATGAAAAACTGTTTTTT	CASSAGGRTNEKLFF
-	-	TRBV4-2	TRBJ1-4	TGTGCCAGCAGCCAAGAGAGGCTGACGAATGAAAAACTGTTTTTT	CASSQERLTNEKLFF
-	-	TRBV7-2	TRBJ1-3	TGTGCCAGCAGCTTAAACTCCAGGGGAATCGCAGGAAACACCATATATTTT	CASSLNSRGIAGNTIYF
-	-	TRBV30	TRBJ1-1	TGTGCCTGGAGTGATGGAGGCGGCACTGAAGCTTTCTTT	CAWSDGGGTEAFF
-	-	TRBV11-3	TRBJ2-1	TGTGCCAGCAGCTTAGACTACAGTGCTGAGCAGTTCTTC	CASSLDYSAEQFF
-	-	TRBV18	TRBJ2-2	TGTGCCAGCTCAACCCGACAGCCGAACACCGGGGAGCTGTTTTTT	CASSTRQPNTGELFF
-	-	TRBV21-1	TRBJ2-1	TGTGCCAGCGTCCGACGCCGCCGGACTAGCCCTGAGCAGTTCTTC	CASVRRRRTSPEQFF
TRBD2	-	TRBV5-4	TRBJ2-1	TGTGCCAGCAGCTTGGAGGCTAGCGGGAGTGAGCAGTTCTTC	CASSLEASGSEQFF
-	-	TRBV7-2	TRBJ2-1	TGTGCCAGCAGCTTAGGTTATGGGCAGTTCTTC	CASSLGYGQFF
TRBD1	-	TRBV15	TRBJ1-5	TGTGCCACCAGCAGATCAGGGGGAGGGACAAGAAATCAGCCCCAGCATTTT	CATSRSGGGTRNQPQHF
TRBD1	-	TRBV6-4	TRBJ2-1	TGTGCCAGACCCCTTAATTCAGCGGACAGGGATGAGCAGTTCTTC	CARPLNSADRDEQFF
-	once	TRBV11-3	TRBJ1-1	TGTGCCAGCAGCTTATCAGCGGGTAGCACTGAAGCTTTCTTT	CASSLSAGSTEAFF
-	-	TRBV2	TRBJ1-1	TGTGCCAGCAGTCCCAGGGCTTCGGAAATTGAAGCTTTCTTT	CASSPRASEIEAFF
-	-	TRBV28	TRBJ1-5	TGTGCCAGCCGCTCCCCAGGGCCAAATCAGCCCCAGCATTTT	CASRSPGPNQPQHF
-	-	TRBV6-5	TRBJ1-4	TGTGCCAGCAGTTACTCTAGGACGGACGTCAATGAAAAACTGTTTTTT	CASSYSRTDVNEKLFF
TRBD1	-	TRBV6-6	TRBJ2-5	TGTGCCAGCAGCCAGAACAGGGGTATGGTGGAGACCCAGTACTTC	CASSQNRGMVETQYF
-	-	TRBV9	TRBJ1-2	TGTGCCAGCAGCGTCCGCCCAGGGACCTATGGCTACACCTTC	CASSVRPGTYGYTF
-	-	TRBV5-4	TRBJ1-4	TGTGCCAGCAGCTTGGGGACAGATGAAAAACTGTTTTTT	CASSLGTDEKLFF
-	-	TRBV7-3	TRBJ2-7	TGTGCCAGCAGCTTACTCGGGGCCCCAAACGAGCAGTACTTC	CASSLLGAPNEQYF
-	-	TRBV18	TRBJ1-6	TGTGCCAGCTCACAGGCTACGAATAATTCACCCCTCCACTTT	CASSQATNNSPLHF
-	-	TRBV11-2	TRBJ2-5	TGTGCCAGCAGCTTTCAGGGGGAGACCCAGTACTTC	CASSFQGETQYF
TRBD2	-	TRBV7-3	TRBJ2-5	TGTGCCAGCAGCTTATCGGGGGGTGCCTTAGAGACCCAGTACTTC	CASSLSGGALETQYF
TRBD2	-	TRBV7-2	TRBJ2-1	TGTGCCAGCAGCCGGGGGACTAGCGGGAGAGGCGGCAATGAGCAGTTCTTC	CASSRGTSGRGGNEQFF
TRBD2	-	TRBV7-2	TRBJ2-5	TGTGCCAGCAGCTTATGGGGGAGGGAAGAGACCCAGTACTTC	CASSLWGREETQYF
TRBD1	-	TRBV6-1	TRBJ2-3	TGTGCCAGCAGTGCCCCCACTCCGGGACAGCTCACAGATACGCAGTATTTT	CASSAPTPGQLTDTQYF
-	-	TRBV6-5	TRBJ1-2	TGTGCCGCCCGGACGGTTAATGGCTACACCTTC	CAARTVNGYTF
-	-	TRBV28	TRBJ1-5	TGTGCCAGCGGGTCTAGCAATCAGCCCCAGCATTTT	CASGSSNQPQHF
-	-	TRBV15	TRBJ2-5	TGTGCCACCAGCAGAGATCTGGAAGAGACCCAGTACTTC	CATSRDLEETQYF
-	-	TRBV4-3	TRBJ1-4	TGCGCCAGCAGCCAAGATGCCCCGGGGGCTGGGGAGGAAAAACTGTTTTTT	CASSQDAPGAGEEKLFF
-	-	TRBV28	TRBJ1-5	TGTGCCAGCAGACCTACCCAGAGACGGGGAAATCAGCCCCAGCATTTT	CASRPTQRRGNQPQHF
-	-	TRBV28	TRBJ2-7	TGTGCCAGCAGTTTGTGGTTCTACGAGCAGTACTTC	CASSLWFYEQYF
TRBD2	-	TRBV30	TRBJ2-5	TGTGCCTATGCGGGGGAAGAGACCCAGTACTTC	CAYAGEETQYF